This T cell receptor (beta chain) stems from a study of PD-L1 blockade in urothelial cancer. Background on the study: Atezolizumab therapy began for patients in about 2014, dosed at 1,200 mg intravenously every 3 weeks. Median T cell yield per blood sample was about 140,000 cells. Male patients with bladder-origin urothelial cancer numbered about nine tenths of the roughly 30.

Time point meaning: peripheral blood 6 weeks after treatment start. Each PCR reaction had synthetic TCR analog templates spiked into it. Here immunoSEQ multiplex PCR was the method, and the copy in TCRdb shows in-frame clones only, minus some. The table records some 120,000 clones, 85% to 95% of them present only once. The germline V gene has CDR1 LGHNA and CDR2 YSLEER. V was cut by 0 bases and J by 4 bases, with 4 bases left in between. The CDR3 is made up of 13 amino acids. This clonotype originated in a man in his sixties with urothelial cancer. The chain combines TRBV4-3 with TRBJ1-3; D is unclear. Sequencing used PBMCs, obtained around atezolizumab (anti-PD-L1) treatment. The DNA of the CDR3 is TGCGCCAGCAGCCAAGAGCAGGGAAACACCATATATTTT. Amino acid sequence: CASSQEQGNTIYF.